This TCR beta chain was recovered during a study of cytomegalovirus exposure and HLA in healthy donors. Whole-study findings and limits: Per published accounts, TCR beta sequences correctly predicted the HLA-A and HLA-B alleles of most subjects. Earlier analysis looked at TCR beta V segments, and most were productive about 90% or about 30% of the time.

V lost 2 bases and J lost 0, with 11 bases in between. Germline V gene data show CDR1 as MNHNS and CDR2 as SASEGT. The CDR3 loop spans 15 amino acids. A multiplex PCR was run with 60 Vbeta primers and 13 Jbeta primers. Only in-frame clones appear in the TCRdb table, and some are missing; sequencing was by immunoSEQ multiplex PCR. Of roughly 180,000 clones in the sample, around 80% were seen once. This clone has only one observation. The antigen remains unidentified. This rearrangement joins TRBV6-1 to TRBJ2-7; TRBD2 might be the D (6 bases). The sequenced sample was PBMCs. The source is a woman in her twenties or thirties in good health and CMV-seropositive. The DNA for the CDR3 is TGTGCCAGCAGTGAAATTAGCGGTTTCTCCTACGAGCAGTACTTC. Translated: CASSEISGFSYEQYF.